The next 20 T cell receptor beta chains were all read from a single sample in a study of identical twins. TCRdb analysed the 5' RACE reads with MiXCR anew, one entry per CDR3 protein. The sample shows a few hundred thousand distinct CDR3 sequences, approximately 9.6% of them seen only once. The same sample was also used in a study of yellow fever vaccine responses in identical twins.

Sequencing was performed on PBMCs. All receptors derive from a woman younger than 35 in good health.

The chain combines TRBV12-3 or TRBV12-4 with TRBJ2-1; D is possibly TRBD1 (6 bases). The CDR3 is 15 residues long. V shed 3 bases and J shed 4 bases, with 13 bases lying between them. CDR3 nucleotides: TGTGCCAGCAGTTTCCCCAGACAGGTTTACAATGAGCAGTTCTTC. Residues: CASSFPRQVYNEQFF.

This clonotype has more than one count but fewer than ten. At one of its ends the junction is not consistent with the germline gene, which may arise from a read error. The rearrangement joins TRBV4-3 to TRBJ2-7; 7 bases line up with TRBD1. Germline CDR1 and CDR2: LGHNA and YSLEER. This CDR3 contains 14 residues. CDR3 sequence: CASSQMLGTGQLDF. Here the CDR3 DNA reads TGCGCCAGCAGCCAGATGCTCGGGACGGGACAGTTAGACTTC.

This clonotype was counted many times. The chain employs TRBV5-6 and TRBJ1-5; TRBD1 matches 7 bases. The V and J ends lost 2 bases and 5 bases, in that order; junction bases with no gene match: 7. There are 15 residues in the CDR3. CDR1 and CDR2 (germline): SGHDT, YYEEEE. Here the CDR3 reads CASSLGDRDDQPQHF. CDR3 nucleotides: TGTGCCAGCAGCTTAGGCGACAGGGACGATCAGCCCCAGCATTTT. The whole variable domain, filled in from reference TRBV5-6 and TRBJ1-5, reads DAGVTQSPTHLIKTRGQQVTLRCSPKSGHDTVSWYQQALGQGPQFIFQYYEEEERQRGNFPDRFSGHQFPNYSSELNVNALLLGDSALYLCASSLGDRDDQPQHFGDGTRLSIL.

This clonotype was found many times. The chain joins TRBV7-9 to TRBJ2-7; D possibly corresponds to TRBD2 (6 bases). This CDR3 region has 14 residues. Germline V gene data show CDR1 as SEHNR and CDR2 as FQNEAQ (reference sequence). The V end lost 5 bases, the J end lost 3 bases, and 14 bases lay between the germline ends. CDR3 sequence reads: CASSAGGSFYEQYF. The DNA for the CDR3 is TGTGCCAGCAGCGCCGGGGGTAGCTTCTACGAGCAGTACTTC.

This clonotype has a handful of counts. The chain has TRBV11-2 and TRBJ2-7; D remains unclear. Germline CDR1 SGHAT, CDR2 FQNNGV. The germline V and J ends were trimmed by 3 bases and 5 bases, with 8 bases remaining between them. The CDR3 covers 12 residues. The CDR3 loop reads CASSFLGHEQYF. DNA of the CDR3: TGTGCCAGCAGCTTTCTTGGCCACGAGCAGTACTTC.

The chain combines TRBV20-1 with TRBJ1-5, with D tentatively TRBD1 (5 bases). Germline loops: CDR1 DFQATT, CDR2 SNEGSKA (reference sequence). This CDR3 region has 14 residues. V shed 6 bases and J shed 4 bases, with 16 bases lying between them. The CDR3 region is CSAESRDGNQPQHF. CDR3 sequence (DNA): TGCAGTGCCGAATCCCGGGACGGGAATCAGCCCCAGCATTTT.

This clonotype was recorded a few times. V usage is TRBV9 and J usage is TRBJ2-1; the match to TRBD1 covers 10 bases. The CDR3 covers 16 residues. CDR1 and CDR2 from the germline V gene are SGDLS and YYNGEE. V shed 0 bases, J shed 8 bases, and the junction held 8 bases outside the gene matches. The CDR3 loop is CASSVDGTGVYDEQFF. The CDR3 DNA reads as TGTGCCAGCAGCGTAGATGGGACAGGGGTTTACGATGAGCAGTTCTTC.

The rearrangement uses TRBV20-1 and TRBJ1-6; 9 bases match TRBD1. Germline CDR1 is DFQATT and CDR2 is SNEGSKA (reference sequence). The CDR3 sequence is 12 residues long. Trimming took 3 bases from V and 9 from J; bases not matched to a gene: 0. The CDR3 sequence is CSARGQGSPLHF. The DNA of the CDR3 is TGCAGTGCTAGGGGACAGGGTTCACCCCTCCACTTT.

The table lists this clonotype with a few counts. V gene TRBV10-3 combines with J gene TRBJ2-7, with a possible D match to TRBD2 (7 bases). The CDR3 sequence is 14 residues long. Germline V gene data show CDR1 as ENHRY and CDR2 as SYGVKD. Trimming left V 7 bases short and J 6 bases short, with 19 bases between. CDR3 amino acids: CAINSGTPSGEQYF. Here the CDR3 DNA reads TGTGCCATCAACAGCGGGACACCCAGCGGCGAGCAGTACTTC.

Many counts were recorded for this clonotype. The chain has TRBV28 and TRBJ1-5; TRBD1 agrees at 9 bases. CDR1 and CDR2 from the germline V gene are MDHEN and SYDVKM. The CDR3 loop spans 15 amino acids. V trimming: 7 bases; J trimming: 7 bases; junction bases outside the gene matches: 11. The CDR3 sequence: CASNLGQGILQPQHF. As DNA, the CDR3 is TGTGCCAGCAACCTGGGACAGGGTATTTTGCAGCCCCAGCATTTT.

This clonotype was counted at least ten times. V usage is TRBV20-1 and J usage is TRBJ2-5; D remains ambiguous. CDR1 and CDR2 (germline): DFQATT, SNEGSKA (reference sequence). Trimming took off 6 bases at V and 1 base at J, with 12 bases between the two ends. The CDR3 is made up of 13 amino acids. CDR3 coding DNA: TGCAGTGCAATTCATGGCAGCCAAGAGACCCAGTACTTC. This encodes CSAIHGSQETQYF.

The chain joins TRBV7-2 to TRBJ2-3; TRBD1 agrees at 10 bases. CDR3 length: 17 residues. The V gene end was trimmed by 1 base and the J gene end by 2 bases; junction bases not matched to a gene: 6. Germline CDR1 SGHTA, CDR2 FQGNSA. This CDR3 is CASSLVWTGGATDTQYF. The CDR3 nucleotides are TGTGCCAGCAGCTTAGTATGGACAGGGGGGGCCACAGATACGCAGTATTTT.

In this sample, this clonotype turned up many times. V and J are TRBV29-1 and TRBJ1-5, with TRBD1 identical over 9 bases. From germline, CDR1 is SQVTM and CDR2 ANQGSEA. The CDR3 consists of 13 residues. V was pared by 4 bases and J by 5 bases, with 3 bases of the junction left unmatched. The CDR3 DNA reads as TGCAGCGTTGGGACAGGGGTCGATCAGCCCCAGCATTTT. Its translation: CSVGTGVDQPQHF.

In its sample, this clonotype was seen a few times. Here the CDR3 DNA reads TGCGCCAGCAGCTTGGCGGGGGAGGGCCTCAATGAGCAGTTCTTC. This codes for CASSLAGEGLNEQFF. The V and J genes are TRBV5-1 and TRBJ2-1, with TRBD2 identical over 7 bases. The V and J ends lost 0 bases and 6 bases, in that order; junction bases with no gene match: 6. This CDR3 region has 15 residues. Germline lookup yields CDR1 SGHRS and CDR2 YFSETQ.

There are a few counts of this clonotype. The gene calls are TRBV6-5 and TRBJ2-3; TRBD1 aligns across 8 bases. Germline V gives CDR1 MNHEY, CDR2 SVGAGI. The CDR3 extends over 13 amino acids. V trimming: 5 bases; J trimming: 5 bases; junction bases outside the gene matches: 3. CDR3 protein: CASSTGQGDTQYF. For the CDR3, the DNA is TGTGCCAGCAGTACTGGACAGGGAGATACGCAGTATTTT.

This clonotype was counted between two and nine times. V usage is TRBV11-1 and J usage is TRBJ2-5; 9 positions agree with TRBD2. Trimming took 1 base from V and 0 from J; bases not matched to a gene: 6. The CDR3 consists of 17 residues. CDR1 is SGHAT and CDR2 is FQDESV in the germline V gene (reference sequence). This CDR3 reads CASSLVGSGGYQETQYF. The CDR3 DNA is TGTGCCAGCAGCTTAGTAGGTAGCGGGGGCTACCAAGAGACCCAGTACTTC.

The chain has TRBV20-1 and TRBJ2-5; 13 nucleotides agree with TRBD2. V gave up 0 bases and J gave up 5 bases; unmatched junction bases: 15. Germline V gives CDR1 DFQATT, CDR2 SNEGSKA (reference sequence). CDR3 length: 19 residues. CDR3 residues: CSARDMLPRTSGSLETQYF. In DNA, the CDR3 is TGCAGTGCTAGAGATATGTTACCGCGGACTAGCGGGAGTTTGGAGACCCAGTACTTC.

This clonotype was observed many times. The chain links TRBV6-4 to TRBJ2-1; D is ambiguous. Trimming removed 0 bases at V and 7 bases at J, with 7 bases between. This CDR3 spans 13 amino acids. In germline, CDR1 is MRHNA, CDR2 SNTAGT. The CDR3 DNA sequence: TGTGCCAGCAGTGACTCACCGGTGAATGAGCAGTTCTTC. It codes for CASSDSPVNEQFF.

The gene calls are TRBV7-9 and TRBJ1-2; D unclear. CDR3 length: 15 residues. Trimming took off 0 bases at V and 4 bases at J, with 12 bases between the two ends. Germline V CDR1 and CDR2: SEHNR, FQNEAQ (reference sequence). CDR3 loop: CASSLAGGGSYGYTF. As DNA, the CDR3 is TGTGCCAGCAGCTTAGCGGGCGGTGGTAGCTATGGCTACACCTTC.

The gene calls are TRBV20-1 and TRBJ2-7; D possibly corresponds to TRBD2 (5 bases). Germline values: CDR1 DFQATT, CDR2 SNEGSKA (reference sequence). The CDR3 loop spans 11 amino acids. The V end was cut by 2 bases, the J end by 5 bases, with 7 bases between. The CDR3 nucleotides read TGCAGTGCTAGACTAGCTGACGAGCAGTACTTC. Protein sequence: CSARLADEQYF.